These 13 T cell receptor beta chains share one sample of origin, sequenced in a study of T cell changes during pregnancy in multiple sclerosis. Profiled with immunoSEQ multiplex PCR; TCRdb holds only in-frame clones, not every one. Of over 80,000 clones detected, 90% appear once; the ten largest clones hold around 0.78%. This specimen consisted of peripheral blood, obtained in the second trimester of pregnancy. The receptors were sampled from a female donor in good health, enrolled as a control in a pregnancy study.

V usage is TRBV6-1 and J usage is TRBJ1-5; 9 bases agree with TRBD1. Germline assignment: CDR1 MNHNS and CDR2 SASEGT. J lost 4 bases, V lost 7 bases, and 8 bases had no gene match. The CDR3 spans 15 residues. DNA for the CDR3: TGTGCCAGCATGCCGGGACAGGGATTTAATCAGCCCCAGCATTTT. Translation: CASMPGQGFNQPQHF.

The V call is TRBV4-3, the J call TRBJ2-3, with a tentative D call TRBD1 (6 bases). Trimming cost V 0 bases and J 5 bases, with 15 bases left between them. The germline V gene has CDR1 LGHNA and CDR2 YSLEER. The CDR3 is 16 amino acids. The CDR3 nucleotides read TGCGCCAGCAGCCAAGATTTGGACAGCCGCATAGATACGCAGTATTTT. Protein: CASSQDLDSRIDTQYF.

Remarks on this clone: The same CDR3 arises from other DNA sequences in this sample as well. The genes are TRBV18 and TRBJ2-1; 11 positions agree with TRBD2. With V trimmed by 1 base and J by 4 bases, 3 bases remained unmatched. The V gene's germline CDR1 is KGHSH and CDR2 LQKENI. This CDR3 has 16 amino acids. The CDR3 DNA reads as TGTGCCAGCTCACCACGTACTAGCGGGAGTTACAATGAGCAGTTCTTC. It translates to CASSPRTSGSYNEQFF.

This clone was observed a handful of times. V usage is TRBV28 and J usage is TRBJ1-5; D not resolved. The CDR3 length is 14 residues. The V and J ends lost 4 bases and 9 bases respectively, with 16 bases between them. Looked up from germline, CDR1 is MDHEN and CDR2 is SYDVKM. Here the CDR3 reads CASSSPGSPAPQHF. The DNA of the CDR3 is TGTGCCAGCAGTTCCCCGGGGAGCCCGGCGCCCCAGCATTTT.

The genes are TRBV19 and TRBJ2-5, with a tentative D call TRBD1 (6 bases). The germline V and J ends were trimmed by 11 bases and 0 bases, with 13 bases remaining between them. The germline CDR1 and CDR2 sequences are LNHDA and SQIVND (reference sequence). The CDR3 is 13 amino acids. As DNA, the CDR3 is TGTGCCTCCAGGGGAAAGTACCAAGAGACCCAGTACTTC. Translated, it gives CASRGKYQETQYF.

The V call is TRBV30, the J call TRBJ2-7; TRBD2 aligns across 11 bases. CDR1 and CDR2 from the germline V gene are GTSNPN and SVGIG (reference sequence). The CDR3 extends over 14 amino acids. With 1 base clipped from V and 6 bases from J, the junction kept 5 bases outside the gene matches. The CDR3 sequence is CAWSAGLAGIEQYF. In nucleotides, the CDR3 is TGTGCCTGGAGTGCCGGACTAGCGGGTATCGAGCAGTACTTC.

The V gene is TRBV7-6, the J gene TRBJ2-7; 7 bases fit TRBD2. CDR3 length equals 16 residues. Germline CDR1 reads SGHVS; CDR2 reads FNYEAQ. J was trimmed by 6 bases and V by 1 base; bases with no gene match: 12. The DNA for the CDR3 is TGTGCCAGCAGCTTAGAAACTGGAGGACTAGTTTCCGAGCAGTACTTC. It encodes CASSLETGGLVSEQYF.

In nucleotides, the CDR3 is TGTGCCAGCAGCCTTAGCGGGGGGGCCGTCAATGAGCAGTTCTTC. Translating it yields CASSLSGGAVNEQFF. The chain has TRBV2 and TRBJ2-1, with 11 bases matching TRBD2. This CDR3 spans 15 amino acids. J was trimmed by 6 bases and V by 6 bases; bases with no gene match: 7. Germline CDR1 reads SNHLY; CDR2 reads FYNNEI.

The rearrangement uses TRBV28 and TRBJ2-7, with D perhaps TRBD2 (5 bases). The CDR3 has 15 residues. The V and J ends lost 5 bases and 4 bases respectively, with 18 bases between them. The germline gives CDR1 MDHEN, CDR2 SYDVKM. The CDR3 DNA sequence: TGTGCCAGCAGTGCTGCGGCAGCGGATGGGTACGAGCAGTACTTC. It yields the protein CASSAAAADGYEQYF.

Turning to this clone: The junction departs from the called germline gene at one end, perhaps through a read error. The chain couples TRBV5-5 to TRBJ2-7; D is unclear. Germline V gene data show CDR1 as SGHKS and CDR2 as YYEKEE (reference sequence). This CDR3 contains 16 residues. This chain's CDR3 is CASSLAQVISSDEQYF. The CDR3 coding sequence is TGTGCCAGCAGCTTGGCCCAGGTTATTTCCTCCGACGAGCAGTACTTC.

The chain combines TRBV4-3 with TRBJ1-1; 8 bases agree with TRBD1. Germline V gives CDR1 LGHNA, CDR2 YSLEER. Losses at the gene ends were 0 bases for V and 11 bases for J; bases not matched to a gene: 8. This CDR3 contains 14 residues. This chain's CDR3 is CASSQEADRVGAFF. In DNA form, the CDR3 reads TGCGCCAGCAGCCAAGAGGCGGACAGGGTTGGGGCTTTCTTT.

The rearrangement links TRBV5-6 to TRBJ1-6; D not certain. Trimming left V 1 base short and J 4 bases short, with 12 bases between. The CDR3 runs to 16 residues. Germline V gives CDR1 SGHDT, CDR2 YYEEEE. DNA of the CDR3: TGTGCCAGCAGCTTGTTAGGCGGGTCTTATAATTCACCCCTCCACTTT. Its translation is CASSLLGGSYNSPLHF.

The genes are TRBV28 and TRBJ2-6; D remains ambiguous. The germline V gene encodes CDR1 MDHEN and CDR2 SYDVKM. V shed 9 bases and J shed 0 bases, with 9 bases lying between them. There are 14 residues in the CDR3. The CDR3 loop is CASRQGSGANVLTF. For the CDR3, the DNA is TGTGCCAGTAGACAAGGCTCTGGGGCCAACGTCCTGACTTTC.